The rows below give T cell receptor beta chains drawn from one sample of a study of shared clonotypes between healthy human individuals. The method was immunoSEQ multiplex PCR; TCRdb's version includes in-frame clones alone and lacks a portion of them. The table lists about 1.1 million clones, approximately 80% of them singletons. The material sequenced was memory CD4+ T cells from PBMCs. The receptor source for this set is a man aged 18-30 years in good health. Some clones in this sample may be carry-over from other donors' samples. CDR3s include the opening cysteine and the closing phenylalanine or tryptophan. A D gene is named only where the DNA matches it firmly. The size of a clone is reported for some rows only, either as once, few or many, or as a class for expanded clones.

V: TRBV7-3; J: TRBJ2-3; size: NA; D: TRBD1; CDR3: CASSLTGGSTDTQYF; DNA: TGTGCCAGCAGCTTAACAGGGGGCTCCACAGATACGCAGTATTTT
V: TRBV2; J: TRBJ2-7; size: few; D: NA; CDR3: CASSASRATYEQYF; DNA: TGTGCCAGCAGTGCGAGCCGGGCCACCTACGAGCAGTACTTC
V: TRBV5-5; J: TRBJ2-5; size: NA; D: NA; CDR3: CASTPWGSETQYF; DNA: TGTGCCAGCACCCCGTGGGGCAGTGAGACCCAGTACTTC
V: TRBV25-1; J: TRBJ2-3; size: once; D: TRBD1; CDR3: CASSEGGRDRSTDTQYF; DNA: TGTGCCAGCAGTGAAGGAGGAAGGGACAGGAGCACAGATACGCAGTATTTT
V: TRBV7-8; J: TRBJ2-5; size: NA; D: TRBD2; CDR3: CASGLDRETQYF; DNA: TGTGCCAGCGGACTAGATCGAGAGACCCAGTACTTC
V: TRBV7-9; J: TRBJ2-4; size: NA; D: NA; CDR3: CASSLGGAKNIQYF; DNA: TGTGCCAGCAGCTTAGGGGGAGCCAAAAACATTCAGTACTTC
V: TRBV19; J: TRBJ1-5; size: NA; D: TRBD1; CDR3: CASTLGQGTRSNQPQHF; DNA: TGTGCCAGTACCTTGGGACAGGGTACGAGGAGCAATCAGCCCCAGCATTTT
V: TRBV30; J: TRBJ2-6; size: NA; D: NA; CDR3: CAWSVPGANVLTF; DNA: TGTGCCTGGAGTGTACCTGGGGCCAACGTCCTGACTTTC
V: TRBV7-2; J: TRBJ1-2; size: NA; D: NA; CDR3: CASSLLRGYGYTF; DNA: TGTGCCAGCAGCTTACTCAGGGGCTATGGCTACACCTTC
V: TRBV19; J: TRBJ1-1; size: NA; D: TRBD1; CDR3: CASSIAPIGGTGDTEAFF; DNA: TGTGCCAGTAGTATTGCCCCAATTGGGGGGACAGGAGACACTGAAGCTTTCTTT
V: TRBV28; J: TRBJ1-1; size: NA; D: NA; CDR3: CATSTRYDAFF; DNA: TGTGCCACGAGCACCCGTTATGACGCTTTCTTT
V: TRBV27; J: TRBJ2-5; size: NA; D: TRBD1; CDR3: CASRGQGWETQYF; DNA: TGTGCCAGCAGGGGACAGGGGTGGGAGACCCAGTACTTC
V: TRBV7-2; J: TRBJ1-2; size: few; D: NA; CDR3: CASRRDVRDYTF; DNA: TGTGCCAGCAGACGAGACGTCCGGGACTACACCTTC
V: TRBV9; J: TRBJ2-5; size: NA; D: NA; CDR3: CASSVGRGQETQYF; DNA: TGTGCCAGCAGCGTCGGCCGGGGTCAAGAGACCCAGTACTTC
V: TRBV7-2; J: TRBJ1-2; size: NA; D: NA; CDR3: CASSRRTGYYGYTF; DNA: TGTGCCAGCAGTAGAAGGACGGGATACTATGGCTACACCTTC
V: TRBV7-8; J: TRBJ2-2; size: NA; D: TRBD2; CDR3: CASSLASSTTSGSYGGELFF; DNA: TGTGCCAGCAGCTTAGCTTCCTCTACTACTAGCGGGAGTTATGGCGGGGAGCTGTTTTTT
V: TRBV5-5; J: TRBJ2-7; size: NA; D: TRBD2; CDR3: CASSPQIRAGGYEQYF; DNA: TGTGCCAGCAGCCCCCAGATCCGGGCGGGAGGGTACGAGCAGTACTTC
V: TRBV4-2; J: TRBJ2-3; size: NA; D: TRBD2; CDR3: CASSHGLAGSTDTQYF; DNA: TGTGCCAGCAGCCACGGACTAGCGGGGTCCACAGATACGCAGTATTTT
V: TRBV7-2; J: TRBJ2-1; size: NA; D: TRBD1; CDR3: CASRPRRDRSYNEQFF; DNA: TGTGCCAGCAGACCCCGCCGGGACAGGTCCTACAATGAGCAGTTCTTC
V: TRBV5-4; J: TRBJ1-1; size: few; D: TRBD1; CDR3: CASSPTDRGLGSTEAFF; DNA: TGTGCCAGCAGCCCCACGGACAGGGGGCTTGGGTCCACTGAAGCTTTCTTT
V: TRBV10-3; J: TRBJ2-1; size: NA; D: NA; CDR3: CAISDGSSYNEQFF; DNA: TGTGCCATCAGTGATGGCAGCTCCTACAATGAGCAGTTCTTC
V: TRBV5-4; J: TRBJ2-3; size: NA; D: TRBD2; CDR3: CASSGRLAMTDTQYF; DNA: TGTGCCAGCAGCGGTCGACTAGCGATGACAGATACGCAGTATTTT
V: TRBV18; J: TRBJ2-1; size: NA; D: NA; CDR3: CASSPIRGLLNEQFF; DNA: TGTGCCAGCTCACCTATTCGGGGGCTGTTGAATGAGCAGTTCTTC
V: TRBV5-1; J: TRBJ2-2; size: NA; D: NA; CDR3: CASSPTDGHTGELFF; DNA: TGCGCCAGCAGCCCCACCGACGGGCACACCGGGGAGCTGTTTTTT
V: TRBV7-2; J: TRBJ1-4; size: once; D: NA; CDR3: CASSLSTGSEKLFF; DNA: TGTGCCAGCAGCTTAAGTACGGGTAGTGAAAAACTGTTTTTT
V: TRBV7-2; J: TRBJ2-3; size: NA; D: NA; CDR3: CASSTGLLVQAVGYF; DNA: TGTGCCAGCAGCACAGGGCTTCTAGTCCAAGCTGTGGGGTATTTT
V: TRBV4-3; J: TRBJ2-1; size: NA; D: NA; CDR3: CASSQQILQENEQFF; DNA: TGCGCCAGCAGCCAGCAAATACTCCAGGAAAACGAGCAGTTCTTC
V: TRBV20-1; J: TRBJ1-2; size: NA; D: NA; CDR3: CSRGYGYTF; DNA: TGCAGTAGGGGCTATGGCTACACCTTC
V: TRBV5-6; J: TRBJ1-2; size: NA; D: TRBD1; CDR3: CASSTNRGENGYTF; DNA: TGTGCCAGCAGCACGAACAGGGGGGAAAATGGCTACACCTTC